This entry concerns a single T cell receptor beta chain. Other DNA sequences in the same sample also yield this CDR3. The data were obtained in a study of cytomegalovirus exposure and HLA in healthy donors. This CDR3 contains 12 residues. Germline V CDR1 and CDR2: SGHRS, YFSETQ. Trimming pared 2 bases from V and 8 bases from J, leaving 5 bases between. A multiplex PCR was run with 60 Vbeta primers and 13 Jbeta primers. TCRdb's copy holds only in-frame clones and misses some; the assay was immunoSEQ multiplex PCR. Here the sample spans around 200,000 clones, around 85% being singletons. This chain joins TRBV5-1 and TRBJ1-6, with D perhaps TRBD1 (5 bases). The receptor's source is a man aged 50-60 years in good health and CMV-seronegative. Sequencing was carried out using PBMCs. The CDR3 DNA reads TGCGCCAGCAGCTTAGGGGATTCACCCCTCCACTTT. This translates into CASSLGDSPLHF.